Presented here are 14 T cell receptor beta chains from one specimen sequenced in a study of T-cell reconstitution after alpha-beta-depleted transplantation in children. The TCRbeta library was prepared with unique molecular identifiers. TCRdb re-called the PCR reads with MiXCR, one entry per CDR3 protein. The sample yields about 610,000 distinct CDR3 sequences, over 9.5% seen once. The sample consisted of PBMCs from the stem cell graft donor, taken from the stem cell graft. The receptors here all came from a human donor who donated a stem cell graft to a child with acute myeloid leukemia.

With regard to this clonotype: A much larger clone sits a single nucleotide away, making a read error possible. V gene TRBV7-9 combines with J gene TRBJ2-5; 9 bases fit TRBD2. The V segment lost 1 base and the J segment 4 bases; nucleotides outside the gene matches: 1. CDR3 length: 14 amino acids. Germline CDR1 reads SEHNR; CDR2 reads FQNEAQ (reference sequence). The CDR3, as DNA: TGTGCCAGCAGCTTAGAACTAGCGGGAGAGACCCAGTACTTC. This codes for CASSLELAGETQYF.

The genes are TRBV4-2 and TRBJ2-3; D remains unclear. The germline V and J ends were trimmed by 4 bases and 4 bases, with 12 bases remaining between them. CDR1 LGHNA and CDR2 YNFKEQ come from the germline V gene. CDR3 length equals 14 residues. This CDR3 is CASSLEWSADTQYF. The CDR3, as DNA: TGTGCCAGCAGCCTCGAATGGTCGGCAGATACGCAGTATTTT.

This clonotype showed up just a few times. The chain employs TRBV5-1 and TRBJ2-5, with D tentatively TRBD2 (6 bases). The CDR3 consists of 15 residues. Germline-derived CDR1 and CDR2 are SGHRS and YFSETQ. V lost 4 bases and J 5 bases, leaving 18 bases between the germline ends. The CDR3 bases are TGCGCCAGCAGCGGCGGGACTCCCCGTACCGAGACCCAGTACTTC. The encoded protein is CASSGGTPRTETQYF.

This clonotype was seen only a few times. The genes are TRBV6-2 or TRBV6-3 and TRBJ1-2; no definite D call. CDR3 length equals 12 residues. CDR1 is MNHEY and CDR2 is SVGEGT in the germline V gene. Deletions cut 7 bases from V and 4 bases from J, with 10 bases between. CDR3 DNA: TGTGCCAGCACCCCTACGGGCTATGGCTACACCTTC. Translation: CASTPTGYGYTF.

This clonotype was counted a single time. The V gene is TRBV30, the J gene TRBJ2-5, with D perhaps TRBD1 or TRBD2 (5 bases each). Germline V gene sequence: CDR1 GTSNPN, CDR2 SVGIG (reference sequence). This CDR3 is built from 12 residues. The V gene lost 3 bases and the J gene lost 4 bases, with 9 bases spanning the gap. DNA of the CDR3: TGTGCCTGGAGGGCAGGGAGAGAGACCCAGTACTTC. Translation: CAWRAGRETQYF.

This clonotype occurred many times. The chain links TRBV20-1 to TRBJ2-1; tentatively, D is TRBD1 or TRBD2 (6 bases each). Germline CDR1 DFQATT, CDR2 SNEGSKA (reference sequence). The CDR3 has 12 amino acids. Trimming left V 3 bases short and J 10 bases short, with 13 bases between. The CDR3 DNA sequence: TGCAGTGCTAGGGGGGGCCCCACGGAGCAGTTCTTC. Translation gives CSARGGPTEQFF.

About this clonotype: A read error is possible here, since a much larger clone lies one base away. The rearrangement joins TRBV4-1 to TRBJ1-2, with 8 nucleotides matching TRBD1. Per the germline V gene, CDR1 is MGHRA and CDR2 is YSYEKL. The CDR3 extends over 15 amino acids. The CDR3 region has the DNA TGCGCCAGCAGCCTACTACAGGGGGAAAACTATAGCTACACCTTC. Its protein is CASSLLQGENYSYTF.

This clonotype has ten or more counts. Sequence at one end of the junction differs from germline and may be a read error. V is TRBV14 and J is TRBJ2-5; perhaps TRBD2 as D (5 bases). The CDR3 runs 13 residues. The V gene's germline CDR1 is SGHDN and CDR2 FVKESK. CDR3 protein: CASSQDLSRVVHF. The CDR3 bases are TGTGCCAGCAGCCAAGATCTGTCGAGGGTTGTGCACTTC.

The chain recombines TRBV27 with TRBJ1-1; no definite D call. Trimming took off 5 bases at V and 0 bases at J, with 13 bases between the two ends. The germline CDR1 and CDR2 sequences are MNHEY and SMNVEV (reference sequence). The CDR3 loop spans 15 amino acids. CDR3 sequence (DNA): TGTGCCAGCAGTGGTATAGATTTTATGAACACTGAAGCTTTCTTT. Protein: CASSGIDFMNTEAFF.

This clonotype was recorded many times. The rearrangement links TRBV24-1 to TRBJ2-3; D unclear. Germline lookup yields CDR1 KGHDR and CDR2 SFDVKD. Trimming removed 0 bases at V and 10 bases at J, with 7 bases between. The CDR3 is made up of 12 amino acids. CDR3 DNA: TGTGCCACCAGTGATTTGGGATGGGCGCAGTATTTT. This sequence encodes CATSDLGWAQYF.

This rearrangement joins TRBV7-6 to TRBJ2-5; possibly TRBD2 for D (6 bases). The CDR3 has 15 amino acids. The germline V and J ends were trimmed by 0 bases and 5 bases, with 13 bases remaining between them. Germline assignment: CDR1 SGHVS and CDR2 FNYEAQ. CDR3 loop: CASSLANIRGETQYF. In DNA form, the CDR3 reads TGTGCCAGCAGCTTAGCGAACATCCGGGGGGAGACCCAGTACTTC.

This clonotype was observed at least ten times. The V call is TRBV7-2, the J call TRBJ2-1, with unresolved D. Deletions cut 8 bases from V and 7 bases from J, with 9 bases between. The germline V gene encodes CDR1 SGHTA and CDR2 FQGNSA. The CDR3 has 11 amino acids. The CDR3 nucleotides are TGTGCCAGCGGCAGGAATAATGAGCAGTTCTTC. The encoded protein is CASGRNNEQFF.

This clonotype was recorded many times. The CDR3 nucleotides are TGCAGTGCTGAAACTCCTAGGGGTAAGACCCAGTACTTC. It specifies CSAETPRGKTQYF. The V and J genes are TRBV20-1 and TRBJ2-5, with a weak D call TRBD1 (5 bases). The CDR3 runs to 13 residues. Looked up from germline, CDR1 is DFQATT and CDR2 is SNEGSKA (reference sequence). The V gene lost 5 bases and the J gene lost 6 bases, with 16 bases spanning the gap.

This chain links TRBV5-1 with TRBJ2-1; D is perhaps TRBD1 (5 bases). Germline values: CDR1 SGHRS, CDR2 YFSETQ. The V gene lost 0 bases and the J gene lost 6 bases, with 10 bases spanning the gap. The CDR3 length is 14 residues. DNA for the CDR3: TGCGCCAGCAGCTTGGCAAGGGGTGCCAATGAGCAGTTCTTC. Its translation is CASSLARGANEQFF.